The rows below give T cell receptor beta chains drawn from one sample of a study of T cells after yellow fever vaccination. TCRdb re-called the 5' RACE reads with MiXCR, one entry per CDR3 protein. The table lists hundreds of thousands of distinct CDR3 sequences, about 5% of them singletons, with around 3.3% in the top ten. The material sequenced was CD4+ T cells sorted from PBMCs, taken on the day of the yellow fever booster vaccination. These TCRs come from a man between 18 and 29 years old who received the YFV17D yellow fever vaccine. Both conserved end residues are part of each CDR3. Fields, in order: clone size, D gene, J gene, V gene, CDR3 DNA, CDR3 protein. D genes are given only for firm matches. Only some rows state a clone size, as once, few, many or a class for expanded clones.

many,NA,TRBJ2-3,TRBV5-1,TGCGCCAGCAGGTTGACAGTGGCCCTAGATACGCAGTATTTT,CASRLTVALDTQYF
many,TRBD1,TRBJ2-5,TRBV7-3,TGTGCCAGCAGCCCTACAGGGGTGCAAGAGACCCAGTACTTC,CASSPTGVQETQYF
many,NA,TRBJ2-3,TRBV29-1,TGCAGCGTCTACGCGGAGGGGGGGCCTATGTATACGCAGTATTTT,CSVYAEGGPMYTQYF
NA,TRBD2,TRBJ2-1,TRBV25-1,TGTGCCAGCAGTGAATCCCACGAACGGGGGGGTGAGCAGTTCTTC,CASSESHERGGEQFF
few,NA,TRBJ2-3,TRBV7-3,TGTGCCAGCAGCTTGACAGCCCTCGGCACAGATACGCAGTATTTT,CASSLTALGTDTQYF
few,TRBD1,TRBJ2-7,TRBV25-1,TGTGCCAGCAGTGAATCCCAGGACAGGGGCCTCTGCGAGCAGTACTTC,CASSESQDRGLCEQYF
few,NA,TRBJ1-1,TRBV6-1,TGTGCCAGCAGTGAAGCGCAAGTCAGAGCCAACACTGAAGCTTTCTTT,CASSEAQVRANTEAFF
medium-sized,TRBD1,TRBJ1-6,TRBV12-3/TRBV12-4,TGTGCCAGCAGTTTTTTGGGACAGGGAAATTCACCCCTCCACTTT,CASSFLGQGNSPLHF
few,TRBD2,TRBJ2-3,TRBV2,TGTGCCAGCAGCGGGAGACTAGCGGATACGCAGTATTTT,CASSGRLADTQYF
many,TRBD2,TRBJ2-1,TRBV20-1,TGCAGTGCTAGAGATAGACTAGCGGCCCACAATGAGCAGTTCTTC,CSARDRLAAHNEQFF
NA,TRBD2,TRBJ2-1,TRBV7-2,TGTGCCAGCAGGGAGTTGAGCGGGGCTGAGCAGTTCTTC,CASRELSGAEQFF
few,NA,TRBJ1-5,TRBV4-1,TGCGCCAGCAGCCAAGTGTCGGGAGGCAATCAGCCCCAGCATTTT,CASSQVSGGNQPQHF
few,TRBD2,TRBJ2-4,TRBV28,TGTGCCAGCAGTTTCCCGGGGGGGCGAGGGGACATTCAGTACTTC,CASSFPGGRGDIQYF
few,NA,TRBJ2-5,TRBV18,TGTGCCAGCTCACGGTCGGGGGTGAGAGGAGAGACCCAGTACTTC,CASSRSGVRGETQYF
few,NA,TRBJ2-7,TRBV7-2,TGTGCCAGCAGCTTAAACAGCCCCTACGAGCAGTACTTC,CASSLNSPYEQYF
many,NA,TRBJ2-2,TRBV29-1,TGCAGCGTTGAACCAGGAGATAACACCGGGGAGCTGTTTTTT,CSVEPGDNTGELFF
few,NA,TRBJ2-1,TRBV6-1,TGTGCCAGCAGGGAATACTACCATGCGCAGTTCTTC,CASREYYHAQFF
NA,NA,TRBJ2-7,TRBV20-1,TGCAGTGCCGTCTCAGTTAGGGGGGCCGACGAGCAGTACTTC,CSAVSVRGADEQYF
few,NA,TRBJ1-2,TRBV6-2/TRBV6-3,TGTGCCAGCAGCGACAGCACCTCCCGTGGCTACACCTTC,CASSDSTSRGYTF
few,TRBD2,TRBJ2-3,TRBV20-1,TGCAGTGCCCAAGCGGGGGGAGATGGAGATACGCAGTATTTT,CSAQAGGDGDTQYF
many,TRBD1,TRBJ2-3,TRBV5-1,TGCGCCAGCAAGTGGAACCCCGGGACAGGGATCGGTAGTGGTACGCAGTATTTT,CASKWNPGTGIGSGTQYF
few,TRBD1,TRBJ1-1,TRBV12-3/TRBV12-4,TGTGCCAGCAGTTCCCAAGGACAGGGCATCACTGAAGCTTTCTTT,CASSSQGQGITEAFF
NA,NA,TRBJ1-2,TRBV9,TGTGCCAGCAGCACAATAGACGGCTACTATGGCTACACCTTC,CASSTIDGYYGYTF
many,TRBD2,TRBJ2-2,TRBV7-2,TGTGCCAGCAGGCGCGGGAGACCGAACACCGGGGAGCTGTTTTTT,CASRRGRPNTGELFF
many,NA,TRBJ2-1,TRBV24-1,TGTGCCACCAGTGAAGGGGGGTTCGATGAGCAGTTCTTC,CATSEGGFDEQFF
many,TRBD2,TRBJ2-1,TRBV7-3,TGTGCCAGCAGCTTGACTAGCGGGGGCCATAATGAGCAGTTCTTC,CASSLTSGGHNEQFF
NA,TRBD2,TRBJ2-5,TRBV28,TGTGCCAGCGCCAGCGGGGGGGCAGAAGAGACCCAGTACTTC,CASASGGAEETQYF
few,NA,TRBJ2-3,TRBV12-3/TRBV12-4,TGTGCCAGCAGTTTCGGCTCACAATACACAGATACGCAGTATTTT,CASSFGSQYTDTQYF